The present T cell receptor (beta chain) was sequenced within a study of shared clonotypes between healthy human individuals (dated by TCRdb to the early 2020s). Some background on the complete study: The cohort comprised two women and a few men aged 18 to 49 years. For each donor, CD4 naive and CD4 memory were each run on three plates, CD8 naive on two plates, and CD8 memory on one plate. The study deeply sequenced blood TCR repertoires of about 5 healthy adults to estimate repertoire size and the extent of clonotype sharing between individuals. Libraries were prepared and TCR repertoires were sequenced by different laboratories using diverse techniques, in order to increase sequencing depth and limit assay-specific biases. Leukapheresis yielded between about 0.94 and 8.9 billion PBMCs per donor.

To note about this clone: The antigen it binds to is not known. One base away there is no much larger clone; base qualities are not given.

Using the deep immunoSEQ assay, multiplex PCR amplified TCR CDR3 regions from genomic DNA. Extracted genomic DNA from each cell subset was spread evenly across all wells of several immunoSEQ 96-well plates, with each plate serving as a replicate. For sorted subsets, each replicate PCR was loaded with roughly 190 ng genomic DNA, equivalent to about 30,000 T cell genomes. The purified libraries were quantified using a Qubit 3.0 fluorometer, sized with a Bioanalyzer 2100, and then quantified again using the KAPA Library Quantification kit. Every immunoSEQ 96-well plate was sequenced on a dedicated single-read 150-cycle Illumina NextSeq 550 flow cell. In the paper's pipeline: Because the immunoSEQ output included only junctional sequences and no quality scores, the filtering could not be the same as the filtering used for full-length reads. Sequences were annotated with PyIR, a Python wrapper for IgBLAST v1.9, and V/J genes and CDR3 were assigned using IMGT germline references. Reads were filtered out if the reads had weak V/J assignments (E-value above 1e-6), no CDR3, stop codons, out-of-frame junctions, or ambiguous translated residues. A V3J clonotype was defined by an identical inferred V gene, J gene, and CDR3 amino acid sequence. The percentage overlap between two repertoires was calculated by dividing the number of shared unique clonotypes by the size of the smaller repertoire. RTK rarefaction, the Chao1 estimator, and Recon v2.1 estimates of unobserved clonotypes were used to assess repertoire richness. Generation probabilities for all TCRbeta clonotypes obtained by the gDNA method from a few donors were computed using OLGA. TCRdb mirrors the immuneACCESS table, restricted to in-frame sequences. Some clones are absent from its copies; in checked studies, under half trace to an unresolved V gene, and the reason for the others is unknown. V and J calls and clone size come straight from that table; D and trimming were deduced from the DNA. The sample data list about 680,000 clones, and 90% to 95% of these were observed just once. About a quarter of the sample rests with the top ten.

The V and J ends are trimmed by 1 base and 4 bases, leaving 7 bases between them. Via the germline V gene (reference sequence), CDR1 is SEHNR and CDR2 FQNEAQ. From the cysteine through the phenylalanine, the CDR3 covers 13 amino acids. Of the read, only the CDR3 DNA is kept; its 39 bases are in frame from base 1. Summary of the overall study and its limitations: Pairwise subsampling led to the expectation that sequencing depth would affect the degree of clonotype sharing among donors. The genetic and exposure-history diversity represented was limited by the small number of donors. Incomplete sequencing was indicated by rarefaction of sorted-subset datasets, despite the large sequencing depth. Sampling was restricted to blood, and TCR repertoires in tissue are likely to differ from TCR repertoires in blood. Naive subsets generally had larger estimated clonotype richness than memory subsets did. About 5% of naive CD4, around 4% of naive CD8, roughly 2.5% of memory CD4, and 0.4% of memory CD8 clonotypes were shared across several donors. Compared with non-shared clonotypes, the clonotypes found in all four sorted-subset donors had higher generation probabilities.

CD8 naive samples were obtained by positive selection for CCR7 among CD45RO-negative cells, yielding a CD45RA+CCR7+ population from which TemRA cells were excluded. Donors were healthy HIV-negative adults with no recently reported acute infections or vaccinations. Only Caucasian adults living in Nashville, Tennessee, USA were represented among the donors. Blood was collected by leukapheresis, and PBMCs were isolated by Ficoll-Histopaque density gradient centrifugation and then cryopreserved in liquid nitrogen vapor phase. Purity and quantity of every magnetically sorted T cell population were checked by analytical flow cytometry. Genomic DNA was isolated from each sorted fraction and quantified by UV absorbance on a Nanodrop 2000c.

The sequenced sample consisted of naive CD8+ T cells sorted from blood. The cell subset or site label here, explained by the study, means: CD45RA+CCR7+. The V and J genes are TRBV7-9 and TRBJ1-2; the D gene remains uncertain. This sequence originates from a man aged 25-40 years in good health. CDR3 region: CASSLEGVYGYTF. The DNA is TGTGCCAGCAGCTTAGAAGGCGTCTATGGCTACACCTTC.